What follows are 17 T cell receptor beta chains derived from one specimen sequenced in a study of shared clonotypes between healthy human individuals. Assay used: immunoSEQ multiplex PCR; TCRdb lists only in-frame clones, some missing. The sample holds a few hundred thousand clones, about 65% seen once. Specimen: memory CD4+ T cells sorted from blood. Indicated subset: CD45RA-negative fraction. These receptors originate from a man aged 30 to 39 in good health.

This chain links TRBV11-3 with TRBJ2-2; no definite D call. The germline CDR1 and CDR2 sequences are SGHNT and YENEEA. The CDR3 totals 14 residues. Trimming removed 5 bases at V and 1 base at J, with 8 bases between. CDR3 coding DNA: TGTGCCAGCAGCCCACTACAGAACACCGGGGAGCTGTTTTTT. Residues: CASSPLQNTGELFF.

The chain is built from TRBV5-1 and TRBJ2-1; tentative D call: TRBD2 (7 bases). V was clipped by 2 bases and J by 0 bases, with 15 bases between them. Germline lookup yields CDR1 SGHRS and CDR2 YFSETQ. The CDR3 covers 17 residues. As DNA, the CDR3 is TGCGCCAGCAGCTTCCTCGGGGGGCGGGCCTCCTACAATGAGCAGTTCTTC. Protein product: CASSFLGGRASYNEQFF.

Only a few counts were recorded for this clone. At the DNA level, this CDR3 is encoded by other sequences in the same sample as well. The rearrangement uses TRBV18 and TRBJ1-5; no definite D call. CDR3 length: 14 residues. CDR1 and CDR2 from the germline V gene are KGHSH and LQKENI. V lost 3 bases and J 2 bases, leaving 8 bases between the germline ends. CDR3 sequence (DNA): TGTGCCAGCTCACCCGTTCGGGGCAATCAGCCCCAGCATTTT. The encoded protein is CASSPVRGNQPQHF.

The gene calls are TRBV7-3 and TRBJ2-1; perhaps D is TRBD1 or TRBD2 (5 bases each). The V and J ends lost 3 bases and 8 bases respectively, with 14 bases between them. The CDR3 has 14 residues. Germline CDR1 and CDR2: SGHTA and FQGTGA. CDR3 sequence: CASSFDRGVHEQFF. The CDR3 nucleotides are TGTGCCAGCAGCTTTGACCGAGGGGTGCATGAGCAGTTCTTC.

In DNA form, the CDR3 reads TGTGCCTGGAGTGTCACCGGGTTCGGCAATCAGCCCCAGCATTTT. This gives the protein CAWSVTGFGNQPQHF. V usage is TRBV30 and J usage is TRBJ1-5, with D unclear. V was pared by 0 bases and J by 2 bases, with 11 bases between. The germline CDR1 and CDR2 sequences are GTSNPN and SVGIG (reference sequence). The CDR3 consists of 15 residues.

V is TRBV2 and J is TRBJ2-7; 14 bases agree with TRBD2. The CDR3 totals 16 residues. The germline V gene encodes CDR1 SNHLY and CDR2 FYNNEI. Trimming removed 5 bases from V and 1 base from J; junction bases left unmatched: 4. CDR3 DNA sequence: TGTGCCAGCAGTAAAGGACTAGCGGGAGGTTCCTACGAGCAGTACTTC. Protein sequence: CASSKGLAGGSYEQYF.

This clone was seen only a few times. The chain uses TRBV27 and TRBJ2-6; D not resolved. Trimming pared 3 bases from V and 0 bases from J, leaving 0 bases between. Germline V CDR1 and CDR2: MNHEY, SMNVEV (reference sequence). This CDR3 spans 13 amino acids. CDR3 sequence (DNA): TGTGCCAGCAGTTTCTCTGGGGCCAACGTCCTGACTTTC. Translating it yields CASSFSGANVLTF.

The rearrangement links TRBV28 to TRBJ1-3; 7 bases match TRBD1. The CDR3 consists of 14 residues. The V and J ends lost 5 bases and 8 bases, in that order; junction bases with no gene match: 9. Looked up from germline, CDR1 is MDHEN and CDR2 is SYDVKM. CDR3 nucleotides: TGTGCCAGCAGTCTGAGACAGGGTGGTGACACCATATATTTT. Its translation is CASSLRQGGDTIYF.

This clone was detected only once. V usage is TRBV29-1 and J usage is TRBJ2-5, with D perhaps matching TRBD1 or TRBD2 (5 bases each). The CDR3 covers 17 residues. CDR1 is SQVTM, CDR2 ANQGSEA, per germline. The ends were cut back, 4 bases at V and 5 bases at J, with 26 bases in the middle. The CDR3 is CSVGRTRVGLLGETQYF. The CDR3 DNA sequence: TGCAGCGTTGGCAGGACAAGAGTCGGACTCCTCGGCGAGACCCAGTACTTC.

CDR3 region: CASSRRTGGVSETQYF. The DNA of the CDR3 is TGTGCCAGCAGTCGTCGGACAGGGGGCGTCTCAGAGACCCAGTACTTC. The chain combines TRBV7-6 with TRBJ2-5; the match to TRBD1 covers 11 bases. V gave up 6 bases and J gave up 4 bases; unmatched junction bases: 10. Germline V gene data show CDR1 as SGHVS and CDR2 as FNYEAQ. The CDR3 is 16 amino acids. The complete variable domain, with remaining parts taken from reference TRBV7-6 and TRBJ2-5, reads GAGVSQSPRYKVTKRGQDVALRCDPISGHVSLYWYRQALGQGPEFLTYFNYEAQQDKSGLPNDRFSAERPEGSISTLTIQRTEQRDSAMYRCASSRRTGGVSETQYFGPGTRLLVL.

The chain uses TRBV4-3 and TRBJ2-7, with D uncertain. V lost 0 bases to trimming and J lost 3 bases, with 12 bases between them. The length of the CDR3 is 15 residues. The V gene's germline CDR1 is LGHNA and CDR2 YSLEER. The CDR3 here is CASSQDPRPGYEQYF. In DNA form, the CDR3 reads TGCGCCAGCAGCCAAGATCCCCGACCGGGCTACGAGCAGTACTTC.

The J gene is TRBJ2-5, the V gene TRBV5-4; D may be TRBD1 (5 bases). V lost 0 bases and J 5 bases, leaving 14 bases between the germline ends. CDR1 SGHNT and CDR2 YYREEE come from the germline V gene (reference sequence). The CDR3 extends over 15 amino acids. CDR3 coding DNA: TGTGCCAGCAGCTTGGTATTAGGGGCCGGGGAGACCCAGTACTTC. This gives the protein CASSLVLGAGETQYF.

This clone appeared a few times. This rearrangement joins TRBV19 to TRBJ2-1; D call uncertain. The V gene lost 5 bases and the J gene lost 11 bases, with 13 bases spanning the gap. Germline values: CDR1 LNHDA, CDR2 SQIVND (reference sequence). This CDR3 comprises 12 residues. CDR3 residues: CASSPAGLKQFF. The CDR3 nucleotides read TGTGCCAGTAGTCCAGCAGGCCTTAAGCAGTTCTTC.

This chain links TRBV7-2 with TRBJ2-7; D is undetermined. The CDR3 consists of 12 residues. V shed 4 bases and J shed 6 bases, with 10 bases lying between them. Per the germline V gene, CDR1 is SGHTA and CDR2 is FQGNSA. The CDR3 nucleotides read TGTGCCAGCAGCTCCAGACCCCGCGAGCAGTACTTC. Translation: CASSSRPREQYF.

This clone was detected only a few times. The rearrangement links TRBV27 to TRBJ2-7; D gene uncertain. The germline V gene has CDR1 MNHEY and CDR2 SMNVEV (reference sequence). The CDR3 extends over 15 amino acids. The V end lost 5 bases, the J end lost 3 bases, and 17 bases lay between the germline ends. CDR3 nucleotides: TGTGCCAGCAGTCTTACGTCCGGGCTTAACTACGAGCAGTACTTC. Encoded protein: CASSLTSGLNYEQYF.

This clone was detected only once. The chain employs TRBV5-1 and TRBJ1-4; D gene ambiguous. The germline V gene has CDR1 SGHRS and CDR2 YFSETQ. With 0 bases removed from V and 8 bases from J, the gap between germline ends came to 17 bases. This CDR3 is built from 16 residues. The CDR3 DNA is TGCGCCAGCAGCTTGGGCAAGGTCCGGACGGCGGAAAAACTGTTTTTT. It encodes CASSLGKVRTAEKLFF.

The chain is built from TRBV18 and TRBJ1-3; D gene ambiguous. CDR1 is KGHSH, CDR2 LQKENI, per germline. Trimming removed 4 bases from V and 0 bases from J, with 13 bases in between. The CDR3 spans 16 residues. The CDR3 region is CASSLPPGRSGNTIYF. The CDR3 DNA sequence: TGTGCCAGCTCACTCCCGCCGGGCCGCTCTGGAAACACCATATATTTT.